Below are 12 T cell receptor beta chains sequenced from a single sample in a study of human CD8 memory T cell subsets. TPEX cells were CCR7+ PD-1+ TIGIT+ early memory CD8+ T cells with exhausted-like traits. Researchers made TCR beta libraries via UMI-labeled 5' RACE. Reprocessing the 5' RACE reads, TCRdb reports a single entry for every CDR3 protein and omits DNA. Its table records about 5,800 distinct CDR3 sequences. Sequencing used CD8+ T cells from PBMCs. The receptors originated from a human donor in good health.

The rearrangement joins TRBV6-6 to TRBJ1-1; TCRdb's D call, TRBD1, is unchecked because there is no DNA. This CDR3 spans 13 amino acids. CDR1 MNHNY and CDR2 SVGAGI come from the germline V gene (reference sequence). CDR3 amino acids: CASSGLLQGEAFF.

The gene calls are TRBV2 and TRBJ2-1; TCRdb reports TRBD1, a call that lacks DNA to check it against. CDR1 is SNHLY, CDR2 FYNNEI, per germline. The CDR3 extends over 16 amino acids. The CDR3 here is CASSAPGKHGGNEQFF.

The gene calls are TRBV6-2 or TRBV6-3 and TRBJ2-7; TCRdb lists TRBD2, though no DNA is available to test this call. Germline V gene sequence: CDR1 MNHEY, CDR2 SVGEGT. The CDR3 length is 14 residues. The CDR3: CASTTGTSINEQYF.

This chain joins TRBV2 and TRBJ1-2. This CDR3 is built from 13 residues. Per germline, CDR1 SNHLY and CDR2 FYNNEI. The CDR3 sequence is CASGSEINYGYTF. The complete variable domain, with remaining parts taken from reference TRBV2 and TRBJ1-2, reads EPEVTQTPSHQVTQMGQEVILRCVPISNHLYFYWYRQILGQKVEFLVSFYNNEISEKSEIFDDQFSVERPDGSNFTLKIRSTKLEDSAMYFCASGSEINYGYTFGSGTRLTVV.

The rearrangement links TRBV28 to TRBJ2-1. In germline, CDR1 is MDHEN, CDR2 SYDVKM. The CDR3 runs 13 residues. The CDR3 is CASSLTLGSAQFF.

This chain joins TRBV30 and TRBJ2-1; there is no DNA to check the TCRdb D call of TRBD2. The CDR3 runs to 15 residues. Germline assignment: CDR1 GTSNPN and CDR2 SVGIG (reference sequence). The CDR3 spells CALMILDGPTGEQFF.

The CDR3: CATHDGVNTEAFF. The V gene is TRBV27, the J gene TRBJ1-1. The germline gives CDR1 MNHEY, CDR2 SMNVEV (reference sequence). The CDR3 extends over 13 amino acids.

Judged by frequency, this clonotype is medium-sized. The chain uses TRBV4-3 and TRBJ2-2; the D gene TCRdb calls, TRBD2, cannot be checked with no DNA. The CDR3 spans 15 residues. CDR1 and CDR2 (germline): LGHNA, YSLEER. The CDR3 reads CASSPNREGTGELFF.

V is TRBV4-2 and J is TRBJ2-7; the D call from TCRdb, TRBD2, cannot be confirmed without DNA. This CDR3 spans 15 amino acids. Germline V gene sequence: CDR1 LGHNA, CDR2 YNFKEQ. The CDR3 is CASSQGSGDGYEQYF.

The V gene is TRBV11-2, the J gene TRBJ2-1; TCRdb names TRBD2, which stays unverified in the absence of DNA. Germline V CDR1 and CDR2: SGHAT, FQNNGV. The CDR3 contains 15 residues. The CDR3 loop is CASSLRTGAYNEQFF.

The chain uses TRBV15 and TRBJ1-6. Germline CDR1 LNHNV, CDR2 YYDKDF (reference sequence). The CDR3 spans 12 residues. The chain's CDR3 is CATSGFNSPLHF.

J is TRBJ2-3 and V is TRBV15. The germline V gene has CDR1 LNHNV and CDR2 YYDKDF (reference sequence). The length of the CDR3 is 13 residues. CDR3 residues: CATSRGGTDTQYF. Based on the CDR3 plus reference TRBV15 and TRBJ2-3, the full variable domain is DAMVIQNPRYQVTQFGKPVTLSCSQTLNHNVMYWYQQKSSQAPKLLFHYYDKDFNNEADTPDNFQSRRPNTSFCFLDIRSPGLGDTAMYLCATSRGGTDTQYFGPGTRLTVL.